Listed below are T cell receptor beta chains from one sample, sequenced in a study of spatial heterogeneity in lung cancer. TCRdb used MiXCR to reprocess the 5' RACE reads, holding one entry per CDR3 protein. There are some 100,000 distinct CDR3 sequences in the sample; approximately 12% occur only once, and approximately 39% lies in the top ten. The material was PBMCs, obtained at surgery. The receptors were sampled from a male donor with early-stage non-small cell lung cancer. Each CDR3 is given with its conserved first and last residue. A D gene is named only where the DNA matches it firmly. Clone size is not always given. Where it is, it says once, few, many or a class for expanded clones.

TRBV6-1,14,many,TRBJ1-5,TRBD1,TGTGCCAGCAGCGGGACAGTACACAATCAGCCCCAGCATTTT,CASSGTVHNQPQHF
TRBV5-1,16,many,TRBJ2-6,.,TGCGCCAGCAGCCTGGCGGCCATCTCTGGGGCCAACGTCCTGACTTTC,CASSLAAISGANVLTF
TRBV4-3,15,few,TRBJ2-5,.,TGCGCCAGCAGCCAAGCGCAGGGACCCCAAGAGACCCAGTACTTC,CASSQAQGPQETQYF
TRBV6-1,13,few,TRBJ2-5,.,TGTGCCAGCAGCCGCTTGGGCGGGGAGACCCAGTACTTC,CASSRLGGETQYF
TRBV3-1,15,.,TRBJ2-7,.,TGTGCCAGCAGCCAAGAGAGGCGACAGACGTACGAGCAGTACTTC,CASSQERRQTYEQYF
TRBV5-1,17,.,TRBJ2-1,.,TGCGCCAGCAGCCCTTGGGGTGGTGGGAGCAATTACAATGAGCAGTTCTTC,CASSPWGGGSNYNEQFF
TRBV5-1,12,many,TRBJ2-3,.,TGCGCCAGCAGCTTGGATCCGGGGCCGCAGTATTTT,CASSLDPGPQYF
TRBV9,11,few,TRBJ2-1,.,TGTGCCAGCAGCGTAGGTTCGGAGCAGTTCTTC,CASSVGSEQFF
TRBV29-1,14,.,TRBJ2-3,.,TGCAGCGTGGCAGGGAGGCTGGATGCAGATACGCAGTATTTT,CSVAGRLDADTQYF
TRBV18,13,few,TRBJ2-1,TRBD2,TGTGCCAGCCCTGGACTAGCGGGAGGGCCCCAGTTCTTC,CASPGLAGGPQFF
TRBV3-1,18,.,TRBJ2-1,TRBD2,TGTGCCAGCAGCCCGACTATACTAGCGGGGGGCCTTCTGGATGAGCAGTTCTTC,CASSPTILAGGLLDEQFF
TRBV20-1,14,.,TRBJ2-3,.,TGCACCAATGAGGGGTACAAGTCCACAGATACGCAGTATTTT,CTNEGYKSTDTQYF
TRBV30,14,.,TRBJ2-5,.,TGTGCCTGGGAACGACAGGCGGTCCAAGAGACCCAGTACTTC,CAWERQAVQETQYF
TRBV7-8,15,many,TRBJ2-3,TRBD2,TGTGCCAGCAGCCCCCTAGCGGGGAGCACAGATACGCAGTATTTT,CASSPLAGSTDTQYF
TRBV11-2,15,.,TRBJ1-1,.,TGTGCCAGCAGCCCCCGGGGGGGCGGAGGCACTGAAGCTTTCTTT,CASSPRGGGGTEAFF
TRBV2,15,few,TRBJ1-4,.,TGTGCCACCAAATCCGACGGCAGGTCCAATGAAAAACTGTTTTTT,CATKSDGRSNEKLFF
TRBV9,16,many,TRBJ2-3,TRBD2,TGTGCCAGCAACCCCATCGGACTAGCTTCCCACCCCGCGCAGTATTTT,CASNPIGLASHPAQYF
TRBV12-3/TRBV12-4,14,few,TRBJ2-7,.,TGTGCCAGCAGTTTAGGGCAGGGGACCTACGAGCAGTACTTC,CASSLGQGTYEQYF
TRBV7-9,12,.,TRBJ1-1,.,TGTGCCAGCAGCGTTCTAGACACTGAAGCTTTCTTT,CASSVLDTEAFF
TRBV7-2,15,few,TRBJ1-5,.,TGTGCCAGCAGCTTACAACAGATTAGCAATCAGCCCCAGCATTTT,CASSLQQISNQPQHF
TRBV20-1,18,.,TRBJ2-6,TRBD2,TGCAGTGCTAGAGACTTGGGGGGGAAGGGCTCTGGGGCCAACGTCCTGACTTTC,CSARDLGGKGSGANVLTF
TRBV12-3/TRBV12-4,15,few,TRBJ1-1,.,TGTGCCAGCAGTTTCGGGCAGAACATGAACACTGAAGCTTTCTTT,CASSFGQNMNTEAFF